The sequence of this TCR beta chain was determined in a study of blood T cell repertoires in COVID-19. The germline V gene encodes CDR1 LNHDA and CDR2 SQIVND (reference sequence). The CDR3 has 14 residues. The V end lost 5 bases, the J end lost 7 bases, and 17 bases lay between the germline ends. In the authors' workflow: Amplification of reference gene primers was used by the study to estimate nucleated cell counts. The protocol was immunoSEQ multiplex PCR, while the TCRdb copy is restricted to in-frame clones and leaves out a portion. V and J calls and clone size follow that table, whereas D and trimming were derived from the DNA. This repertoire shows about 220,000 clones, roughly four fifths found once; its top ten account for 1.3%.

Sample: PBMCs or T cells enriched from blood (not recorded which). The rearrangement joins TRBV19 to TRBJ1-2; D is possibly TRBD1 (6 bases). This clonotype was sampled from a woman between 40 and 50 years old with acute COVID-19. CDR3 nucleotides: TGTGCCAGTAGTCTAAAACAGGGCCCGGCTGGCTACACCTTC. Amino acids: CASSLKQGPAGYTF.